A single T cell receptor beta chain is shown here with its context. No antigen is known for it. Germline is not matched at one junction end, which may reflect a read error. With 60 Vbeta and 13 Jbeta primers, the PCR was carried out. Assay used: immunoSEQ multiplex PCR; TCRdb lists only in-frame clones, some missing. Of about 150,000 clones in the sample, 82% were seen once. The sample belongs to a study of cytomegalovirus exposure and HLA in healthy donors. The study's findings and limits: TCR beta V- and J-gene trimming was later associated with a missense DCLRE1C variant. A later analysis found TCR association rates differed by HLA locus, highest for DRB1 and lowest for HLA-C.

CDR1 and CDR2 (germline): MNHEY, SVGAGI. CDR3 size: 15 residues. Donors consisted of healthy bone marrow donors. This receptor was taken from a woman aged 50 to 60 in good health and CMV-seropositive. The V gene is TRBV6-5, the J gene TRBJ1-2; the D gene is possibly TRBD1 (6 bases). The sample taken for sequencing was PBMCs. The CDR3 loop reads CANSYSLSLQGVKTF. The CDR3 region has the DNA TGTGCCAACAGTTACTCTCTTTCTCTACAGGGAGTAAAGACCTTC.